The source of this TCR beta chain is a study of cytomegalovirus exposure and HLA in healthy donors. Overall study: Among several hundred genotyped donors, around 80% fell in the Caucasian-associated ancestry cluster. Study-level points and caveats: Among TCR beta chains, those listed as cytomegalovirus-associated numbered over 150. One variant, a missense change in DCLRE1C, was linked in a later analysis to TCR beta V- and J-gene trimming.

Primers included in the PCR were 60 Vbeta and 13 Jbeta primers. Sequenced by immunoSEQ multiplex PCR; TCRdb stores in-frame clones only, minus some. The repertoire consists of 60,000 to 70,000 clones, with approximately 75% occurring once and the leading ten covering approximately 8%. Notes on this clone: Its antigen is unknown.

The CDR3 extends over 12 amino acids. In germline, CDR1 is LNHDA, CDR2 SQIVND (reference sequence). Trimming pared 7 bases from V and 11 bases from J, leaving 17 bases between. The genes are TRBV19 and TRBJ1-1; D is perhaps TRBD1 (5 bases). Sequencing used PBMCs. This clonotype was sampled from a man aged 55 to 70 in good health and CMV-seropositive. Here the CDR3 DNA reads TGTGCCAGTATAGGAGGGGCAAGCGACGCTTTCTTT. This sequence encodes CASIGGASDAFF.